What follows describes a single T cell receptor (beta chain). Its specificity is unknown. The ViraFEST assay expanded antigen-specific CD4+ T cells with viral peptide pools before sequencing. Cultured cells yielded isolated CD4+ T cells after approximately nine days. Participants received two doses of either the BNT162b2 or mRNA-1273 vaccine. Half the medium was replaced with IL-2 medium on days 3 and 7. The data belong to a study of vaccination effects on CD4 cells after COVID-19. Notes on the study in general: Marked clonal contraction was seen late after vaccination (in both infection- and vaccine-induced clones).

TCRdb keeps only in-frame clones here, not all; method: immunoSEQ multiplex PCR. The sample consists of tens of thousands of clones, about 80% of them appearing once. The ends lost 7 bases at V and 5 bases at J; junction bases unmatched: 9. CDR3 length: 15 residues. Per the germline V gene, CDR1 is SNHLY and CDR2 is FYNNEI. This sequence joins TRBV2 and TRBJ1-1; the match to TRBD1 covers 11 bases. The material was CD4+ T cells from PBMCs cultured with HCoV-229E spike peptides, obtained after COVID-19 vaccination. This TCR came from a human donor who received a COVID-19 vaccine. CDR3 amino acids: CASKMGQGVFTEAFF. In DNA, the CDR3 is TGTGCCAGCAAGATGGGACAGGGGGTTTTTACTGAAGCTTTCTTT.